This T cell receptor (beta chain) was recorded in a study of shared clonotypes between healthy human individuals. Study-wide points: Clonotype sharing across a few donors was observed for 4% to 5.5% of naive CD4 clonotypes.

CD45RO-negative, CCR7-selected cells formed the naive CD8 fraction, which excluded terminally differentiated effector memory CD45RA+ cells. CDR1 is SEHNR and CDR2 is FQNEAQ in the germline V gene (reference sequence). V lost 5 bases, J lost 6 bases, and 22 bases lay in between. The CDR3 is 16 amino acids. The genomic DNA of each subset was split evenly across several immunoSEQ plates. Profiling relied on immunoSEQ multiplex PCR, and the TCRdb table lists in-frame clones only, not all of them. The sample lists almost 700,000 clones; approximately 90% were seen once. For this clone: The antigen remains unidentified.

The sequence derives from a man aged 25-45 years in good health. The sample taken for sequencing was naive CD8+ T cells sorted from blood. The chain combines TRBV7-9 with TRBJ1-2, with a weak D call TRBD1 (6 bases). The CDR3 sequence: CASSPDAAGTPNGYTF. CDR3 nucleotides: TGTGCCAGCAGCCCCGACGCGGCGGGGACACCGAATGGCTACACCTTC.